The clone carrying this T cell receptor beta chain has at least ten counts. This record belongs to a study of blood T cells in healthy people across ages. CDR3 length: 14 amino acids. Germline CDR1 SGHRS, CDR2 YFSETQ. V trimming: 4 bases; J trimming: 6 bases; junction bases outside the gene matches: 5. The second PCR ran roughly 6 to 11 cycles with a sample-barcoded 5' primer and J-beta primers. TCRdb fed the 5' RACE reads into MiXCR, producing one record per CDR3 protein. This sample has about 650,000 distinct CDR3 sequences, with 32% found just once. Sequencing was carried out using blood. The clonotype comes from a woman aged 80 or over in good health. This rearrangement joins TRBV5-1 to TRBJ2-1; TRBD1 matches 9 bases. The CDR3 loop reads CASSAKTGGNEQFF. The CDR3, as DNA: TGCGCCAGCAGCGCAAAGACAGGGGGCAATGAGCAGTTCTTC.